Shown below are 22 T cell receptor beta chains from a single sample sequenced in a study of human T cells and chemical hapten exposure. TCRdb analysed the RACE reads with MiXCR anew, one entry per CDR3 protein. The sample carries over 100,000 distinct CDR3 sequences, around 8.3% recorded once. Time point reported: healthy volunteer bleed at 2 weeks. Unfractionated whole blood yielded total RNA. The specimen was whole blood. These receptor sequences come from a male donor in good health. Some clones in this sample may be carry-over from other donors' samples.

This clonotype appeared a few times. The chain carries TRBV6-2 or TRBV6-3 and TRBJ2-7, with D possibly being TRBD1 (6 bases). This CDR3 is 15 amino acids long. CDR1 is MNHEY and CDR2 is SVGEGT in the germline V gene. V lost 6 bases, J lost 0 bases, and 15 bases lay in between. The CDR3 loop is CASSLQGLASYEQYF. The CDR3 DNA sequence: TGTGCCAGCAGCCTACAGGGCCTTGCCTCCTACGAGCAGTACTTC.

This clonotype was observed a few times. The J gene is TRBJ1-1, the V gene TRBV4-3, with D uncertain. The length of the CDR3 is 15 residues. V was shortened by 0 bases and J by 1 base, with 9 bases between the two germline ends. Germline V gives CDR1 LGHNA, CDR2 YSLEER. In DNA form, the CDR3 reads TGCGCCAGCAGCCAAGATCCGAACAAGAACACTGAAGCTTTCTTT. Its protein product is CASSQDPNKNTEAFF.

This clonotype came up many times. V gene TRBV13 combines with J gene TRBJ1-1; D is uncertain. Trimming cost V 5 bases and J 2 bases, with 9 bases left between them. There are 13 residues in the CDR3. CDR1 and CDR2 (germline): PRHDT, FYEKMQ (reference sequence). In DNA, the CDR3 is TGTGCCAGCAGCCTCCGGGGAAACACTGAAGCTTTCTTT. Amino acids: CASSLRGNTEAFF. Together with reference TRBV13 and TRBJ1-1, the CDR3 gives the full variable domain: AAGVIQSPRHLIKEKRETATLKCYPIPRHDTVYWYQQGPGQDPQFLISFYEKMQSDKGSIPDRFSAQQFSDYHSELNMSSLELGDSALYFCASSLRGNTEAFFGQGTRLTVV.

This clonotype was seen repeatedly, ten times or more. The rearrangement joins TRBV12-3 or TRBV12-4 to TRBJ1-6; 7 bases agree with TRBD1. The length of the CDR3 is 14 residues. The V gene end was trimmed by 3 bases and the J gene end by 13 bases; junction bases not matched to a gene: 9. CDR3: CASSLMDRRDPLHF. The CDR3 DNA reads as TGTGCCAGCAGTTTGATGGACAGGCGAGATCCCCTCCACTTT.

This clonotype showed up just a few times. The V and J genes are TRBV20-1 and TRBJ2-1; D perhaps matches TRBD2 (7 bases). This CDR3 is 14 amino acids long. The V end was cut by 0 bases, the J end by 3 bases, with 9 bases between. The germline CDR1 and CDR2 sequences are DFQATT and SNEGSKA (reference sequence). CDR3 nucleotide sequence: TGCAGTGCTAGAGAAGGGGGGGTCTACAATGAGCAGTTCTTC. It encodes CSAREGGVYNEQFF.

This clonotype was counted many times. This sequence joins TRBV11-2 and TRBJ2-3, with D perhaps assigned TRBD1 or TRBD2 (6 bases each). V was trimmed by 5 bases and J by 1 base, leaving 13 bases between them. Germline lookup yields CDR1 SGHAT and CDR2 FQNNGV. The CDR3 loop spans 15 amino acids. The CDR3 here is CASSLGGRGTDTQYF. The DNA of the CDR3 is TGTGCCAGCAGCCTAGGGGGGAGAGGCACAGATACGCAGTATTTT.

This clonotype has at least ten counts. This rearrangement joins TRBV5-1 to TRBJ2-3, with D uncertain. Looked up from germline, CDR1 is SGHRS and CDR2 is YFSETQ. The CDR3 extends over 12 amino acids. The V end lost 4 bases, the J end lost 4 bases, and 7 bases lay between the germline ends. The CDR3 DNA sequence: TGCGCCAGCAGCCCGACTTCAGATACGCAGTATTTT. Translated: CASSPTSDTQYF. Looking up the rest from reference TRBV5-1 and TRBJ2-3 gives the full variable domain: KAGVTQTPRYLIKTRGQQVTLSCSPISGHRSVSWYQQTPGQGLQFLFEYFSETQRNKGNFPGRFSGRQFSNSRSEMNVSTLELGDSALYLCASSPTSDTQYFGPGTRLTVL.

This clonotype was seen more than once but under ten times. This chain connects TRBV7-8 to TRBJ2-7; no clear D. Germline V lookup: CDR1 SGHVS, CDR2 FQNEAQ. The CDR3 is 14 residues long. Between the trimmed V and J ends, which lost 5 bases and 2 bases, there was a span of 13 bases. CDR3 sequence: CASSPGGPPYEQYF. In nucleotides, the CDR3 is TGTGCCAGCAGCCCTGGCGGCCCACCCTACGAGCAGTACTTC.

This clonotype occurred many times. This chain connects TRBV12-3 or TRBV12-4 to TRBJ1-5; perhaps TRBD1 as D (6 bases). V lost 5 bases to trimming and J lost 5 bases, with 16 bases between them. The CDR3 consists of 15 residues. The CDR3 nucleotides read TGTGCCAGCAGTCCCACTGACAGGCGGGATCAGCCCCAGCATTTT. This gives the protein CASSPTDRRDQPQHF.

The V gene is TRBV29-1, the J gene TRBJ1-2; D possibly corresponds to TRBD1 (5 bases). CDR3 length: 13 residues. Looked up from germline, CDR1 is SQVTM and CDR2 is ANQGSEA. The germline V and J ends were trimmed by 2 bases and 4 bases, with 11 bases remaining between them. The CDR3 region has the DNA TGCAGCGTTGAATCTGGACAACGCTATGGCTACACCTTC. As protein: CSVESGQRYGYTF. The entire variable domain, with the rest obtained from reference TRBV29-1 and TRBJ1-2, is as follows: SAVISQKPSRDICQRGTSLTIQCQVDSQVTMMFWYRQQPGQSLTLIATANQGSEATYESGFVIDKFPISRPNLTFSTLTVSNMSPEDSSIYLCSVESGQRYGYTFGSGTRLTVV.

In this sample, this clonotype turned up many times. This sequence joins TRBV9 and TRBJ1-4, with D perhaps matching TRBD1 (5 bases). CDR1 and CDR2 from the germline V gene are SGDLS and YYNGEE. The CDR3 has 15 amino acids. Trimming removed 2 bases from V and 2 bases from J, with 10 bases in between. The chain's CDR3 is CASSVQGVTNEKLFF. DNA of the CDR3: TGTGCCAGCAGCGTCCAGGGTGTCACTAATGAAAAACTGTTTTTT. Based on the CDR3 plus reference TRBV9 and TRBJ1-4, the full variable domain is DSGVTQTPKHLITATGQRVTLRCSPRSGDLSVYWYQQSLDQGLQFLIQYYNGEERAKGNILERFSAQQFPDLHSELNLSSLELGDSALYFCASSVQGVTNEKLFFGSGTQLSVL.

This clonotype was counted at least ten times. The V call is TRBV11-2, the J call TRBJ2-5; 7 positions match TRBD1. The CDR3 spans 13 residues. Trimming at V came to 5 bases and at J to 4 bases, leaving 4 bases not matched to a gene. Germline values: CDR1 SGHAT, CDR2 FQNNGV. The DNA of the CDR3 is TGTGCCAGCAGCCAGGACAGGCGAGAGACCCAGTACTTC. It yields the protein CASSQDRRETQYF.

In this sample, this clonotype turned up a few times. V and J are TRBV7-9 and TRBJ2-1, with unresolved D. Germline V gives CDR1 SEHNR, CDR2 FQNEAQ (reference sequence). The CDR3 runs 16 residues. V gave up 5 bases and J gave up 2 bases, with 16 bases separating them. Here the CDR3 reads CASSPGDGGTYNEQFF. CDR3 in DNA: TGTGCCAGCAGCCCTGGCGACGGCGGTACCTACAATGAGCAGTTCTTC.

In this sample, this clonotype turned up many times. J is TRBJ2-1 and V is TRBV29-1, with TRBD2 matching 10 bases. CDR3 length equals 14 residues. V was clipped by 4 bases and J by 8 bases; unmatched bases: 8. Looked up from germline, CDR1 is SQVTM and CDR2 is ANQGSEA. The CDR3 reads CSVGSGGALDEQFF. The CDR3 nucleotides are TGCAGCGTTGGAAGCGGGGGGGCTTTAGATGAGCAGTTCTTC.

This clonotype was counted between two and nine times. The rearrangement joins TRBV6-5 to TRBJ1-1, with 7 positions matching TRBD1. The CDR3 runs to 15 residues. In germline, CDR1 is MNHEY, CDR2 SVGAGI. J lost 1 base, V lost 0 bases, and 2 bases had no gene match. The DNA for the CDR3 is TGTGCCAGCAGTTACTCGAGACAGGGGAACACTGAAGCTTTCTTT. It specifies CASSYSRQGNTEAFF.

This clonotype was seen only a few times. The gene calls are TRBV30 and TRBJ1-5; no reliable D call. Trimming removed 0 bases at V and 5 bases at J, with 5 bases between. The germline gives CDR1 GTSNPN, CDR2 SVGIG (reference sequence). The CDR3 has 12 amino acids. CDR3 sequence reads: CAWSVDYQPQHF. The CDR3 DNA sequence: TGTGCCTGGAGTGTCGATTATCAGCCCCAGCATTTT.

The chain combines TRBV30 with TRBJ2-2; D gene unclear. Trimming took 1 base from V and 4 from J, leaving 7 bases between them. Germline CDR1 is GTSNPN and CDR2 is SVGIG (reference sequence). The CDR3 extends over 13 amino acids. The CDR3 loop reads CAWSGRVTGELFF. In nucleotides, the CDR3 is TGTGCCTGGAGTGGTAGGGTCACCGGGGAGCTGTTTTTT.

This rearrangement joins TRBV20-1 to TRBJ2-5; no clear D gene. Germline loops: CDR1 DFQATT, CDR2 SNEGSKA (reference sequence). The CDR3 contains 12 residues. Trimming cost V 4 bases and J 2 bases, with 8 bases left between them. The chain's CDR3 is CSATAQQETQYF. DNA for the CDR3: TGCAGTGCTACGGCCCAGCAAGAGACCCAGTACTTC.

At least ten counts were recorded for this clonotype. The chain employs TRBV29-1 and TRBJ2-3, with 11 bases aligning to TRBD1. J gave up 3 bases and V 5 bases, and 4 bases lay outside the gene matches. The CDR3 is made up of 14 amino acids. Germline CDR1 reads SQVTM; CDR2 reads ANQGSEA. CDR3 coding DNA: TGCAGCGTTCGGACAGGGGGCCAGACAGATACGCAGTATTTT. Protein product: CSVRTGGQTDTQYF.

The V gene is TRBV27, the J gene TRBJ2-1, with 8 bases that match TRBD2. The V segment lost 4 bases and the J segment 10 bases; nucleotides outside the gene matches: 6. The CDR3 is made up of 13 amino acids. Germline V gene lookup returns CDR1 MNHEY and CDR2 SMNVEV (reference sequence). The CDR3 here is CASSSGAGGEQFF. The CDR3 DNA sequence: TGTGCCAGCAGTTCGGGGGCGGGAGGAGAGCAGTTCTTC.

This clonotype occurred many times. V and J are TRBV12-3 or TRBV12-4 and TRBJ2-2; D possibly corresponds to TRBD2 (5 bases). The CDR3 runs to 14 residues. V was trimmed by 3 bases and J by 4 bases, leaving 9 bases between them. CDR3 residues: CASSFGLSTGELFF. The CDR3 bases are TGTGCCAGCAGTTTCGGACTCAGCACCGGGGAGCTGTTTTTT.

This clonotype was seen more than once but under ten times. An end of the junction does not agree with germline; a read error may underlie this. CDR3 in DNA: TGTGCCAGCAGCTTCCGGGGGGCTAAGGAAAAACTGTTTTTT. It specifies CASSFRGAKEKLFF. The rearrangement links TRBV7-9 to TRBJ1-4; D perhaps matches TRBD1 (6 bases). CDR1 is SEHNR, CDR2 FQNEAQ, per germline (reference sequence). This CDR3 is 14 amino acids long.